These 31 T cell receptor beta chains came from one sample sequenced in a study of low-dose radiotherapy and immunotherapy resistance in tumors. First-strand cDNA used TRAV- and TRBV-specific primers, covering alpha and beta chains. TCRs were put through about 20 PCR cycles of amplification with Phusion. A constant-region primer and the V-primer adapter served as the primer pair. One entry per CDR3 protein results from TCRdb running MiXCR on the reads. The table lists 65,000 to 90,000 distinct CDR3 sequences, under 20% of them singletons. Time point defined: before trial treatment. Sequenced material: PBMCs, taken before treatment. Source of these receptors: a male donor with prostate cancer.

There are many counts of this clonotype. J is TRBJ2-1 and V is TRBV5-4, with 11 positions matching TRBD2. J was trimmed by 0 bases and V by 3 bases; bases with no gene match: 8. The germline V gene has CDR1 SGHNT and CDR2 YYREEE (reference sequence). The CDR3 sequence is 18 residues long. Written as DNA, the CDR3 is TGTGCCAGCAGCTCTCTTAGCGGGGGGGCCGGCTCCTACAATGAGCAGTTCTTC. It encodes CASSSLSGGAGSYNEQFF.

This clonotype was counted at least ten times. The rearrangement joins TRBV19 to TRBJ2-1; D unclear. The CDR3 loop spans 17 amino acids. Trimming stripped 6 bases from V and 4 bases from J, with 22 bases between. Per germline, CDR1 LNHDA and CDR2 SQIVND (reference sequence). In DNA, the CDR3 is TGTGCCAGTAGCAACCCTCCCTCGGGTATAGGGTACAATGAGCAGTTCTTC. As protein: CASSNPPSGIGYNEQFF.

The chain joins TRBV3-1 to TRBJ2-7, with D perhaps given as TRBD1 or TRBD2 (5 bases each). Looked up from germline, CDR1 is LGHDT and CDR2 is YNNKEL (reference sequence). This CDR3 region has 14 residues. Trimming pared 4 bases from V and 2 bases from J, leaving 12 bases between. CDR3 sequence: CASSPGRGPYEQYF. The CDR3 nucleotides read TGTGCCAGCAGCCCGGGACGGGGACCCTACGAGCAGTACTTC.

The table lists this clonotype with many counts. The chain joins TRBV7-8 to TRBJ2-3; 10 nucleotides match TRBD2. Unmatched junction bases numbered 13, after V lost 5 bases and J lost 2 bases. Germline V gene lookup returns CDR1 SGHVS and CDR2 FQNEAQ. The CDR3 is 18 residues long. DNA for the CDR3: TGTGCCAGCAGCCAACAGCGTCCTCTAGCGGGGGTCACAGATACGCAGTATTTT. As protein: CASSQQRPLAGVTDTQYF.

At least ten counts were recorded for this clonotype. The chain employs TRBV29-1 and TRBJ2-5; the match to TRBD2 covers 7 bases. The V gene's germline CDR1 is SQVTM and CDR2 ANQGSEA. The CDR3 runs to 14 residues. Trimming removed 3 bases from V and 5 bases from J; junction bases left unmatched: 9. The CDR3 DNA sequence: TGCAGCGTTGATGGTGGGAGGGCCCGGGAGACCCAGTACTTC. This encodes CSVDGGRARETQYF.

This clonotype has at least ten counts. The genes are TRBV20-1 and TRBJ2-5; D might be TRBD1 or TRBD2, each matching 5 bases. Trimming stripped 6 bases from V and 1 base from J, with 18 bases between. The germline CDR1 and CDR2 sequences are DFQATT and SNEGSKA (reference sequence). The CDR3 has 15 amino acids. CDR3 nucleotide sequence: TGCAGTGCCCACCGACCGCGTGGGGGCCAAGAGACCCAGTACTTC. Protein: CSAHRPRGGQETQYF.

This clonotype occurred many times. The chain recombines TRBV6-2 or TRBV6-3 with TRBJ2-3, with a weak D call TRBD2 (6 bases). Trimming removed 5 bases at V and 2 bases at J, with 20 bases between. Per germline, CDR1 MNHEY and CDR2 SVGEGT. The CDR3 covers 17 residues. In DNA form, the CDR3 reads TGTGCCAGCAGTGCGATCCCTCCGGGACTTAACACAGATACGCAGTATTTT. This encodes CASSAIPPGLNTDTQYF.

This clonotype was detected ten times or more. V is TRBV7-2 and J is TRBJ2-2; D could derive from TRBD1 or TRBD2 (5 bases each). V gave up 3 bases and J gave up 2 bases, with 13 bases separating them. In germline, CDR1 is SGHTA, CDR2 FQGNSA. The CDR3 is 16 amino acids. The CDR3 loop is CASSFLPGPNTGELFF. CDR3 sequence (DNA): TGTGCCAGCAGCTTTCTTCCGGGACCAAACACCGGGGAGCTGTTTTTT.

Ten or more counts support this clonotype. The V call is TRBV14, the J call TRBJ1-1; 8 positions match TRBD1. Germline CDR1 reads SGHDN; CDR2 reads FVKESK. This CDR3 is built from 15 residues. With 5 bases clipped from V and 6 bases from J, the junction kept 11 bases outside the gene matches. The CDR3 sequence is CASSVIGQGESEAFF. The CDR3 DNA reads TGTGCCAGCAGCGTTATAGGACAGGGCGAATCTGAAGCTTTCTTT.

Of note for this clonotype: An end of the junction differs from the germline gene, which may be a read error. The J gene is TRBJ1-2, the V gene TRBV6-8; perhaps TRBD1 as D (5 bases). CDR1 is MNHGY and CDR2 is SAAAGT in the germline V gene. The CDR3 runs to 15 residues. DNA of the CDR3: TGTGCCAGCAAGCCGACAGAGACCCTTACTTATGTCTACACCTTC. This gives the protein CASKPTETLTYVYTF.

Ten or more counts support this clonotype. The chain joins TRBV9 to TRBJ2-3; D is perhaps TRBD1 (6 bases). The CDR3 contains 16 residues. The germline V gene encodes CDR1 SGDLS and CDR2 YYNGEE. Trimming removed 3 bases at V and 2 bases at J, with 16 bases between. CDR3 nucleotide sequence: TGTGCCAGCAGCGGACCCCCGACAGGTCACACAGATACGCAGTATTTT. Its protein product is CASSGPPTGHTDTQYF.

This clonotype came up many times. The V call is TRBV7-2, the J call TRBJ2-7; 9 nucleotides line up with TRBD1. CDR1 and CDR2 (germline): SGHTA, FQGNSA. The V and J ends lost 5 bases and 3 bases, in that order; junction bases with no gene match: 5. The length of the CDR3 is 14 residues. This CDR3 reads CASSGGQGVYEQYF. CDR3 in DNA: TGTGCCAGCAGCGGGGGACAGGGTGTCTACGAGCAGTACTTC.

This clonotype has ten or more counts. The V and J genes are TRBV20-1 and TRBJ2-7; D is possibly TRBD1 or TRBD2 (5 bases each). V was pared by 3 bases and J by 2 bases, with 14 bases between. Germline assignment: CDR1 DFQATT and CDR2 SNEGSKA (reference sequence). The CDR3 contains 14 residues. The CDR3 region has the DNA TGCAGTGCTAGTTGGATGGGGGTTCCCTACGAGCAGTACTTC. This codes for CSASWMGVPYEQYF.

Comment on this clonotype: Since a far larger clone is one base different, this is likely a read error. The chain links TRBV4-1 to TRBJ2-5, with D uncertain. The germline V gene encodes CDR1 MGHRA and CDR2 YSYEKL. This CDR3 spans 15 amino acids. The CDR3 nucleotides are TGCGCCAGCAGCCAAGGGAACAGTCTACAAGAGGCCCAGTACTTC. The encoded protein is CASSQGNSLQEAQYF.

This clonotype showed up many times. V gene TRBV9 combines with J gene TRBJ1-6; maybe TRBD1 (6 bases). The CDR3 has 14 residues. Germline V gene lookup returns CDR1 SGDLS and CDR2 YYNGEE. The germline V and J ends were trimmed by 5 bases and 5 bases, with 11 bases remaining between them. The CDR3 here is CASSFRDNNSPLHF. CDR3 DNA sequence: TGTGCCAGCAGTTTTAGGGACAATAATTCACCCCTCCACTTT.

This clonotype was detected ten times or more. The V gene is TRBV3-1, the J gene TRBJ2-1; possibly TRBD2 for D (5 bases). CDR1 is LGHDT and CDR2 is YNNKEL in the germline V gene (reference sequence). Between the trimmed V and J ends, which lost 1 base and 7 bases, there was a span of 11 bases. CDR3 size: 14 residues. The CDR3 nucleotides read TGTGCCAGCAGCCAAGGGACGTTAGCGAATGAGCAGTTCTTC. Amino acid sequence: CASSQGTLANEQFF.

This clonotype was seen ten or more times. The chain employs TRBV19 and TRBJ2-7; D may correspond to TRBD1 or TRBD2 (6 bases each). There are 13 residues in the CDR3. The V gene's germline CDR1 is LNHDA and CDR2 SQIVND (reference sequence). Trimming took off 8 bases at V and 3 bases at J, with 14 bases between the two ends. The chain's CDR3 is CASHGRDNYEQYF. CDR3 DNA sequence: TGTGCCAGTCACGGGCGGGACAACTACGAGCAGTACTTC.

In its sample, this clonotype was seen many times. The rearrangement uses TRBV6-5 and TRBJ1-5; D is unclear. The CDR3 contains 14 residues. Trimming took off 0 bases at V and 4 bases at J, with 7 bases between the two ends. Germline CDR1 is MNHEY and CDR2 is SVGAGI. CDR3 region: CASSYSPRNQPQHF. CDR3 bases: TGTGCCAGCAGTTACTCCCCCAGAAATCAGCCCCAGCATTTT.

This clonotype was counted at least ten times. The chain links TRBV3-1 to TRBJ1-1; D not resolved. Trimming pared 7 bases from V and 1 base from J, leaving 10 bases between. This CDR3 spans 13 amino acids. CDR1 and CDR2 from the germline V gene are LGHDT and YNNKEL (reference sequence). CDR3 loop: CASMPTGNTEAFF. DNA for the CDR3: TGTGCCAGCATGCCGACGGGGAACACTGAAGCTTTCTTT.

This clonotype was counted ten times or more. The CDR3 here is CSARDASGNQPQHF. In nucleotides, the CDR3 is TGCAGTGCTAGAGATGCGTCCGGGAATCAGCCCCAGCATTTT. The chain employs TRBV20-1 and TRBJ1-5, with D uncertain. The length of the CDR3 is 14 residues. Germline V gives CDR1 DFQATT, CDR2 SNEGSKA (reference sequence). Trimming shortened V by 0 bases and J by 4 bases, and 10 bases separated the two germline ends.

This clonotype was recorded at least ten times. The germline gene is not matched at one end of the junction; a read error may be the cause. The V call is TRBV5-1, the J call TRBJ1-5, with D perhaps TRBD1 (5 bases). The germline CDR1 and CDR2 sequences are SGHRS and YFSETQ. This CDR3 contains 16 residues. CDR3 in amino acids: CASSSTWGGSNQPQHF. DNA for the CDR3: TGTGCCAGCAGCTCGACGTGGGGCGGTAGCAATCAGCCCCAGCATTTT.

As for this clonotype: A single base separates this from a much larger clone, so it may be a read error. Written as DNA, the CDR3 is TGTGTCAGCAGCGTGGGGACTAGCCAAGAGACCCAGTACTTC. Protein sequence: CVSSVGTSQETQYF. The rearrangement joins TRBV13 to TRBJ2-5; 8 positions match TRBD2. Germline CDR1 is PRHDT and CDR2 is FYEKMQ (reference sequence). The CDR3 runs 14 residues.

Of note for this clonotype: This probably arose from a read error, given a far larger clone one base away. V is TRBV6-2 or TRBV6-3 and J is TRBJ1-5; no reliable D call. Per the germline V gene, CDR1 is MNHEY and CDR2 is SVGEGT. The CDR3 is 13 residues long. Here the CDR3 reads CGSTDLSFQPQHF. CDR3 coding DNA: TGTGGCAGCACCGACCTTTCTTTTCAGCCCCAGCATTTT.

Of note for this clonotype: A much larger clone differs from this one at a single base, so this may be a read error. V is TRBV7-2 and J is TRBJ1-3; D ambiguous. The CDR3 loop spans 13 amino acids. The germline V gene has CDR1 SGHTA and CDR2 FQGNSA. Trimming stripped 3 bases from V and 6 bases from J, with 9 bases between. This CDR3 reads CASSFDRENTIYF. CDR3 DNA sequence: TGTGCCAGCAGCTTTGACCGGGAAAACACCATATATTTT.

This clonotype was counted ten times or more. V gene TRBV4-3 combines with J gene TRBJ2-7; no clear D gene. Trimming left V 0 bases short and J 0 bases short, with 9 bases between. The CDR3 has 15 amino acids. CDR1 and CDR2 from the germline V gene are LGHNA and YSLEER. The CDR3 DNA reads TGCGCCAGCAGCCAAGAGGTCCTAGGCTCCTACGAGCAGTACTTC. Translated: CASSQEVLGSYEQYF.

This clonotype was counted many times. The chain joins TRBV18 to TRBJ2-2; the match to TRBD1 covers 9 bases. The CDR3 is made up of 16 amino acids. Per germline, CDR1 KGHSH and CDR2 LQKENI. Trimming took 6 bases from V and 0 from J; bases not matched to a gene: 5. Written as DNA, the CDR3 is TGTGCCAGCTCCCAGACAGGGGGATCGAACACCGGGGAGCTGTTTTTT. Its translation is CASSQTGGSNTGELFF.

This clonotype was recorded many times. The chain employs TRBV29-1 and TRBJ1-4; 7 bases are shared with TRBD1. V was pared by 4 bases and J by 4 bases, with 6 bases of the junction left unmatched. The CDR3 loop spans 14 amino acids. CDR1 and CDR2 (germline): SQVTM, ANQGSEA. The CDR3 spells CSVGEAGGNEKLFF. The CDR3 nucleotides read TGCAGCGTTGGAGAGGCAGGGGGTAATGAAAAACTGTTTTTT.

This clonotype was counted ten times or more. The chain joins TRBV4-3 to TRBJ1-5; D remains unclear. The germline V and J ends were trimmed by 1 base and 2 bases, with 9 bases remaining between them. Germline V gene lookup returns CDR1 LGHNA and CDR2 YSLEER. The CDR3 consists of 15 residues. The CDR3 loop reads CASSQAFGRNQPQHF. The DNA for the CDR3 is TGCGCCAGCAGCCAAGCTTTTGGGCGCAATCAGCCCCAGCATTTT.

This clonotype was seen ten or more times. The chain combines TRBV2 with TRBJ2-5; D unresolved. CDR1 is SNHLY and CDR2 is FYNNEI in the germline V gene. The CDR3 has 13 residues. The ends were cut back, 8 bases at V and 1 base at J, with 11 bases in the middle. CDR3 amino acids: CASADSSQETQYF. The CDR3 nucleotides are TGTGCCAGCGCCGACTCCTCCCAAGAGACCCAGTACTTC.

The rearrangement uses TRBV20-1 and TRBJ1-1; D is unclear. Between the trimmed V and J ends, which lost 2 bases and 1 base, there was a span of 11 bases. This CDR3 is 14 amino acids long. The germline gives CDR1 DFQATT, CDR2 SNEGSKA (reference sequence). The DNA of the CDR3 is TGCAGTGCTAGACTTGGCCGCTGGAACACTGAAGCTTTCTTT. Translating gives CSARLGRWNTEAFF.

This clonotype was detected many times. The CDR3 nucleotides are TGTGCCAGCAGCTTAGGAGACGGTAACAATGAGCAGTTCTTC. It yields the protein CASSLGDGNNEQFF. V is TRBV7-9 and J is TRBJ2-1; D gene uncertain. The length of the CDR3 is 14 residues. Germline V gives CDR1 SEHNR, CDR2 FQNEAQ (reference sequence). Trimming removed 1 base from V and 5 bases from J, with 9 bases in between.